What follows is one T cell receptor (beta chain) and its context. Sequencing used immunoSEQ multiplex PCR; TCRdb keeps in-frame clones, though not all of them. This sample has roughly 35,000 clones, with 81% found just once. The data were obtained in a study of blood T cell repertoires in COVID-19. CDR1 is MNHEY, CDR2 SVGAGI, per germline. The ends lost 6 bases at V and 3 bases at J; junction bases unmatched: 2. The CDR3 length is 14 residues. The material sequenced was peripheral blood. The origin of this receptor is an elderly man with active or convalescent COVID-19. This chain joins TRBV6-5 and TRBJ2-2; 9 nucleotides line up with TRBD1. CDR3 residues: CASRQGAYTGELFF. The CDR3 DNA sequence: TGTGCCAGCAGACAGGGGGCGTACACCGGGGAGCTGTTTTTT.